Listed here is a single T cell receptor beta chain. Its antigen is as yet unknown. This CDR3 spans 13 amino acids. Unmatched junction bases numbered 3, after V lost 8 bases and J lost 4 bases. Germline-derived CDR1 and CDR2 are SNHLY and FYNNEI. The data are from a study of shared clonotypes between healthy human individuals. Study-wide results and caveats: Between a few donors, naive CD4 clonotypes were shared at a level of approximately 5%.

TCRdb's copy holds only in-frame clones and misses some; the assay was immunoSEQ multiplex PCR. This sample carries around 700,000 clones, about 78% of them seen once, and the ten largest clones take about 2%. The sequenced sample consisted of memory CD4+ T cells sorted from blood. The subset denotes: CD45RA-negative fraction. The chain joins TRBV2 to TRBJ1-5, with 9 positions matching TRBD1. This TCR was recovered from a woman in her twenties or thirties in good health. Written as DNA, the CDR3 is TGTGCCAGCCAAGACAGGGGGAATCAGCCCCAGCATTTT. It encodes CASQDRGNQPQHF. Filled out from reference TRBV2 and TRBJ1-5, the complete variable domain reads EPEVTQTPSHQVTQMGQEVILRCVPISNHLYFYWYRQILGQKVEFLVSFYNNEISEKSEIFDDQFSVERPDGSNFTLKIRSTKLEDSAMYFCASQDRGNQPQHFGDGTRLSIL.